The entry below gives a single T cell receptor (beta chain) sequence along with its context. Its antigen remains unidentified. This sample stems from a study of OX40 agonist ivuxolimab in advanced cancers. Study-wide background: A male proportion of 82.7% was recorded, with mean age about 54 years and range about 20 to 79. Broader study findings: CD8+ T cells averaged more expanded clones than CD4+.

Data came from immunoSEQ multiplex PCR; TCRdb stores just in-frame clones and leaves some out. The sample shows approximately 66,000 clones, 85% of them seen only once. The CDR3 is made up of 19 amino acids. Germline values: CDR1 SGHRS, CDR2 YFSETQ. Trimming at V came to 0 bases and at J to 7 bases, leaving 18 bases not matched to a gene. Source: CD4+ or CD8+ T cells sorted from blood, taken in a trial of the OX40 agonist ivuxolimab. This chain connects TRBV5-1 to TRBJ2-5, with 10 bases lining up with TRBD1. The TCR originated in an adult with an advanced solid tumor such as melanoma, head and neck, liver or kidney cancer. This CDR3 reads CASSLGSTGGKGDPGTQYF. The CDR3 bases are TGCGCCAGCAGCTTGGGATCGACAGGGGGCAAAGGAGACCCGGGGACCCAGTACTTC.